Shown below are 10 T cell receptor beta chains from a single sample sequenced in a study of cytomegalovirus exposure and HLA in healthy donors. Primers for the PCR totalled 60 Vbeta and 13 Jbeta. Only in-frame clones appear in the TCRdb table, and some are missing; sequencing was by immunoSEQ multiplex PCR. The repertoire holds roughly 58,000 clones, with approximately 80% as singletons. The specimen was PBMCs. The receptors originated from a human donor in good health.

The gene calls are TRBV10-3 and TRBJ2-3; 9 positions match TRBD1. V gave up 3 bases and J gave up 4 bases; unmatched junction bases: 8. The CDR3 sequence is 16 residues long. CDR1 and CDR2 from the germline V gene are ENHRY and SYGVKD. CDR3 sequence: CAISDSFRDRADTQYF. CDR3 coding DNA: TGTGCCATCAGTGACTCGTTTCGGGACAGGGCAGATACGCAGTATTTT.

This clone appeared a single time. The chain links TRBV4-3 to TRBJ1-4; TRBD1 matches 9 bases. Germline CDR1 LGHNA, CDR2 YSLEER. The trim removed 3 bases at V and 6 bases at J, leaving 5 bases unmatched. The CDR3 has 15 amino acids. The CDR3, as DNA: TGCGCCAGCAGCCAGAAGGGGACAGGGTATGAAAAACTGTTTTTT. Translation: CASSQKGTGYEKLFF.

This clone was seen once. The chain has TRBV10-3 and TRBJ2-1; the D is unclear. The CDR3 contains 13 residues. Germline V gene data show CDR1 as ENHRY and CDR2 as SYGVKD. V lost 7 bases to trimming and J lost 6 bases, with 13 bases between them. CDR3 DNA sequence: TGTGCCATCACGACTGTGCGTGGCAATGAGCAGTTCTTC. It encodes CAITTVRGNEQFF.

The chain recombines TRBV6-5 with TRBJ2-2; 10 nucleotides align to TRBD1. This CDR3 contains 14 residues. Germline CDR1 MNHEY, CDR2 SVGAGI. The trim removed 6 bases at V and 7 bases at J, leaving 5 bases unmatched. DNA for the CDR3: TGTGCCAGCAGCCCGACAGGGGGCAGCGGGGAGCTGTTTTTT. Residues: CASSPTGGSGELFF.

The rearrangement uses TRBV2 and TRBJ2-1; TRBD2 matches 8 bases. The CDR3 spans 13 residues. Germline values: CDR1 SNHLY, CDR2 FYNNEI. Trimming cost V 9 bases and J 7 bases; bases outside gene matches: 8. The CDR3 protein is CASLGLAGNEQFF. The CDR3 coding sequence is TGTGCCAGTCTAGGACTAGCTGGGAATGAGCAGTTCTTC.

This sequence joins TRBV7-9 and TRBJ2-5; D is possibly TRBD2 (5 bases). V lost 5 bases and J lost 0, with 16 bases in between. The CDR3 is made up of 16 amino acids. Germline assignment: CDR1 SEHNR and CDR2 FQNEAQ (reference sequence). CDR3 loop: CASSPRGAGHQETQYF. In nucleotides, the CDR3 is TGTGCCAGCAGCCCCCGCGGCGCGGGCCACCAAGAGACCCAGTACTTC.

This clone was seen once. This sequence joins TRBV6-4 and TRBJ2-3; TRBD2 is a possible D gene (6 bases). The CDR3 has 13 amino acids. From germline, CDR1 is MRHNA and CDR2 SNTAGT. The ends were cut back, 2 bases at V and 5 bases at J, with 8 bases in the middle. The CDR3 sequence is CASSDTGGDTQYF. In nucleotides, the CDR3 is TGTGCCAGCAGTGACACCGGGGGAGATACGCAGTATTTT.

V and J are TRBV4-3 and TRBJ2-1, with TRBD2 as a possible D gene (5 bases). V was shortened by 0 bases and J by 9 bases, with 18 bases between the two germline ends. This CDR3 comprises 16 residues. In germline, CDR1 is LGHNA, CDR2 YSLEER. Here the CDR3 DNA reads TGCGCCAGCAGCCAAGATAACGGACTCCAGTTCAGTGAGCAGTTCTTC. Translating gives CASSQDNGLQFSEQFF.

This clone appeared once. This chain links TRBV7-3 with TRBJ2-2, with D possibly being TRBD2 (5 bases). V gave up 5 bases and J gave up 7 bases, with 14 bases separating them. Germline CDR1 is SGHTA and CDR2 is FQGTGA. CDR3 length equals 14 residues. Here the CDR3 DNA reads TGTGCCAGCAGCCCCGTACGGGGTCACGGGGAGCTGTTTTTT. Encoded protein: CASSPVRGHGELFF.

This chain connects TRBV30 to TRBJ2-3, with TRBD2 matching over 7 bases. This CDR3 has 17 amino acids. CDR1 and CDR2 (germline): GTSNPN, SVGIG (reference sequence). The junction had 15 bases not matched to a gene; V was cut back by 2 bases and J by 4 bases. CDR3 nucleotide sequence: TGTGCCTGGAGTTCCTTTAAGCGGGGAGCGGGCCCAGATACGCAGTATTTT. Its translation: CAWSSFKRGAGPDTQYF.